This passage covers 25 T cell receptor beta chains from one sample sequenced in a study of vaccination and CD4 T cells after COVID-19. The antigens for these receptors are not known. As to treatment: roughly 10-day PBMC culture with coronavirus spike peptide pools or control peptides (ViraFEST assay). Once obtained from cultured CD4+ T cells, the DNA was sequenced using the Oncomine TCR Beta short-read assay. Each CDR3 protein gets one entry after TCRdb re-called the PCR reads with MiXCR. The repertoire holds about 13,000 distinct CDR3 sequences, with nearly 80% as singletons. The sequencing input was CD4+ T cells from blood, cultured in vitro. The receptors come from a human donor who had recovered from COVID-19.

The chain couples TRBV7-2 to TRBJ2-3; TRBD2 agrees at 10 bases. With V trimmed by 4 bases and J by 1 base, 5 bases remained unmatched. Germline CDR1 reads SGHTA; CDR2 reads FQGNSA. The CDR3 extends over 16 amino acids. Written as DNA, the CDR3 is TGTGCCAGCAGCTACACTACTAGCGGGGGCACAGATACGCAGTATTTT. Its protein is CASSYTTSGGTDTQYF.

The chain joins TRBV20-1 to TRBJ2-1; 14 nucleotides agree with TRBD2. V lost 2 bases and J lost 5; bases outside the gene matches: 11. The germline V gene has CDR1 DFQATT and CDR2 SNEGSKA (reference sequence). This CDR3 has 18 amino acids. This chain's CDR3 is CSARYRTSGRITHNEQFF. DNA of the CDR3: TGCAGTGCTAGATACCGGACTAGCGGGAGGATCACCCACAATGAGCAGTTCTTC.

This clonotype was found a few times. The V call is TRBV18, the J call TRBJ2-7, with D uncertain. V lost 3 bases, J lost 3 bases, and 6 bases lay in between. CDR3 length: 12 amino acids. Looked up from germline, CDR1 is KGHSH and CDR2 is LQKENI. The CDR3 DNA reads TGTGCCAGCTCACCGTGGGACTACGAGCAGTACTTC. It translates to CASSPWDYEQYF.

The chain uses TRBV6-2 or TRBV6-3 and TRBJ2-1; D may be TRBD2 (5 bases). Between the trimmed V and J ends, which lost 6 bases and 2 bases, there was a span of 14 bases. The CDR3 is 15 residues long. The germline gives CDR1 MNHEY, CDR2 SVGEGT. Written as DNA, the CDR3 is TGTGCCAGCAGCGACGGGCTAGCCACCTACAATGAGCAGTTCTTC. It specifies CASSDGLATYNEQFF.

The chain is built from TRBV19 and TRBJ1-1, with D possibly matching TRBD1 (6 bases). The CDR3 is 15 amino acids. The V and J ends lost 8 bases and 0 bases respectively, with 16 bases between them. CDR1 is LNHDA and CDR2 is SQIVND in the germline V gene (reference sequence). The CDR3 nucleotides read TGTGCCAGTTATCCGGGACACAGCATGAACACTGAAGCTTTCTTT. Its protein product is CASYPGHSMNTEAFF.

This chain links TRBV28 with TRBJ1-2; TRBD1 matches at 8 bases. The CDR3 length is 15 residues. V lost 6 bases and J lost 8; bases outside the gene matches: 14. Germline CDR1 reads MDHEN; CDR2 reads SYDVKM. CDR3 bases: TGTGCCAGCAGCCAAGGGGACAGGTTCTATGGGGGCTACACCTTC. As protein: CASSQGDRFYGGYTF.

The V and J genes are TRBV19 and TRBJ1-1; maybe TRBD1 (5 bases). The CDR3 is 15 residues long. The V end lost 3 bases, the J end lost 1 base, and 12 bases lay between the germline ends. Germline assignment: CDR1 LNHDA and CDR2 SQIVND (reference sequence). This chain's CDR3 is CASSIYGASNTEAFF. CDR3 DNA sequence: TGTGCCAGTAGTATCTACGGGGCATCGAACACTGAAGCTTTCTTT.

The chain employs TRBV7-2 and TRBJ2-7, with D uncertain. This CDR3 is built from 13 residues. V gave up 5 bases and J gave up 7 bases, with 15 bases separating them. Looked up from germline, CDR1 is SGHTA and CDR2 is FQGNSA. The CDR3 loop is CASSPRVAGEQYF. CDR3 nucleotides: TGTGCCAGCAGCCCACGGGTTGCCGGGGAGCAGTACTTC.

The V gene is TRBV20-1, the J gene TRBJ2-3, with D perhaps being TRBD1 or TRBD2 (5 bases each). CDR3 length: 16 amino acids. The germline V and J ends were trimmed by 2 bases and 1 base, with 16 bases remaining between them. Germline CDR1 is DFQATT and CDR2 is SNEGSKA (reference sequence). CDR3 sequence reads: CSARRPGARGTDTQYF. The CDR3 region has the DNA TGCAGTGCTAGACGTCCCGGGGCGAGGGGCACAGATACGCAGTATTTT.

V usage is TRBV20-1 and J usage is TRBJ1-1, with a possible D match to TRBD1 (5 bases). Trimming cost V 6 bases and J 10 bases, with 15 bases left between them. CDR1 DFQATT and CDR2 SNEGSKA come from the germline V gene (reference sequence). The CDR3 spans 11 residues. Here the CDR3 reads CSAATRGGAFF. Here the CDR3 DNA reads TGCAGTGCCGCGACTAGGGGTGGAGCTTTCTTT.

This clonotype was counted only a few times. V and J are TRBV11-2 and TRBJ2-2; D unresolved. Germline assignment: CDR1 SGHAT and CDR2 FQNNGV. Trimming shortened V by 3 bases and J by 4 bases, and 12 bases separated the two germline ends. The CDR3 totals 15 residues. In DNA, the CDR3 is TGTGCCAGCAGCTTGATCTTGGGTAGCACCGGGGAGCTGTTTTTT. As protein: CASSLILGSTGELFF.

The chain couples TRBV24-1 to TRBJ2-1, with TRBD1 identical over 7 bases. This CDR3 is built from 16 residues. The ends lost 2 bases at V and 4 bases at J; junction bases unmatched: 7. Germline V gene data show CDR1 as KGHDR and CDR2 as SFDVKD. Written as DNA, the CDR3 is TGTGCCACCAGTGATTCCCGGGACAGCCCTTACAATGAGCAGTTCTTC. This codes for CATSDSRDSPYNEQFF.

The chain couples TRBV5-4 to TRBJ1-2; 7 bases map to TRBD1. The CDR3 length is 17 residues. Germline V CDR1 and CDR2: SGHNT, YYREEE (reference sequence). J lost 0 bases, V lost 0 bases, and 8 bases had no gene match. CDR3 amino acids: CASSLGPGQAPNYGYTF. For the CDR3, the DNA is TGTGCCAGCAGCTTGGGTCCCGGACAGGCGCCTAACTATGGCTACACCTTC.

V and J are TRBV12-3 or TRBV12-4 and TRBJ2-1; 9 bases match TRBD2. The CDR3 has 18 residues. The V gene end was trimmed by 3 bases and the J gene end by 7 bases; junction bases not matched to a gene: 16. The chain's CDR3 is CASSLAGGPQRGGNEQFF. The CDR3 nucleotides read TGTGCCAGCAGTTTGGCGGGAGGGCCGCAGAGGGGAGGGAATGAGCAGTTCTTC.

This chain uses TRBV7-9 with TRBJ2-7; 10 positions match TRBD1. V trimming: 1 base; J trimming: 6 bases; junction bases outside the gene matches: 3. From germline, CDR1 is SEHNR and CDR2 FQNEAQ (reference sequence). This CDR3 comprises 14 residues. CDR3 amino acids: CASSLEGQGTEQYF. The CDR3 coding sequence is TGTGCCAGCAGCTTAGAGGGACAGGGGACCGAGCAGTACTTC.

The chain is built from TRBV20-1 and TRBJ1-6, with 10 bases aligning to TRBD1. CDR3 size: 13 residues. J was trimmed by 10 bases and V by 5 bases; bases with no gene match: 5. Germline lookup yields CDR1 DFQATT and CDR2 SNEGSKA (reference sequence). CDR3 loop: CSAERQGASPLHF. The CDR3 DNA follows: TGCAGTGCTGAGAGACAGGGGGCCTCACCCCTCCACTTT.

This CDR3 is CASSWTGSYNSPLHF. The CDR3 DNA reads TGTGCCAGCAGTTGGACAGGCTCCTATAATTCACCCCTCCACTTT. The chain joins TRBV27 to TRBJ1-6; TRBD1 matches at 7 bases. The CDR3 runs 15 residues. The V gene's germline CDR1 is MNHEY and CDR2 SMNVEV (reference sequence). V dropped 4 bases and J dropped 0; count of bases not matched to a gene: 0.

The rearrangement links TRBV6-1 to TRBJ1-6, with 7 bases lining up with TRBD1. After removal of 8 bases from V and 7 bases from J, the junction contained 8 bases not matched to a gene. CDR3 length equals 14 residues. Germline CDR1 and CDR2: MNHNS and SASEGT. In DNA form, the CDR3 reads TGTGCCAGCGGGGACAGCCGAGGGAATTCACCCCTCCACTTT. This encodes CASGDSRGNSPLHF.

This chain uses TRBV6-2 or TRBV6-3 with TRBJ1-1; D unresolved. V lost 2 bases and J 6 bases, leaving 13 bases between the germline ends. This CDR3 has 14 residues. Germline V gene sequence: CDR1 MNHEY, CDR2 SVGEGT. The CDR3 sequence: CASSYQVRGAEAFF. Here the CDR3 DNA reads TGTGCCAGCAGTTACCAAGTACGTGGCGCTGAAGCTTTCTTT.

The chain carries TRBV28 and TRBJ1-5; maybe TRBD1 (5 bases). V dropped 3 bases and J dropped 7 bases, with 13 bases sitting between them. The CDR3 loop spans 14 amino acids. The germline gives CDR1 MDHEN, CDR2 SYDVKM. The CDR3 loop is CASSFGGYRQPQHF. The DNA for the CDR3 is TGTGCCAGCAGTTTTGGGGGGTACCGGCAGCCCCAGCATTTT.

This clonotype was observed a few times. The chain recombines TRBV7-2 with TRBJ1-1; D remains unclear. Germline values: CDR1 SGHTA, CDR2 FQGNSA. The CDR3 sequence is 16 residues long. V shed 0 bases and J shed 0 bases, with 11 bases lying between them. The CDR3 loop is CASSLAGGGVNTEAFF. The CDR3 DNA sequence: TGTGCCAGCAGCTTAGCAGGAGGCGGGGTGAACACTGAAGCTTTCTTT.

This clonotype was found once. V usage is TRBV7-6 and J usage is TRBJ1-2; 12 bases map to TRBD1. The V and J ends lost 1 base and 5 bases, in that order; junction bases with no gene match: 5. Germline CDR1 reads SGHVS; CDR2 reads FNYEAQ. The CDR3 loop spans 16 amino acids. DNA for the CDR3: TGTGCCAGCAGCTTAGGAGGGACAGGGGGCGGGTATGGCTACACCTTC. Its protein product is CASSLGGTGGGYGYTF.

The chain combines TRBV7-9 with TRBJ1-5; possible D gene TRBD1, 5 bases. Germline loops: CDR1 SEHNR, CDR2 FQNEAQ (reference sequence). The CDR3 totals 14 residues. With 2 bases removed from V and 4 bases from J, the gap between germline ends came to 9 bases. This CDR3 is CASSLWGENQPQHF. CDR3 nucleotide sequence: TGTGCCAGCAGCTTATGGGGGGAGAATCAGCCCCAGCATTTT. Together with reference TRBV7-9 and TRBJ1-5, the CDR3 gives the full variable domain: DTGVSQNPRHKITKRGQNVTFRCDPISEHNRLYWYRQTLGQGPEFLTYFQNEAQLEKSRLLSDRFSAERPKGSFSTLEIQRTEQGDSAMYLCASSLWGENQPQHFGDGTRLSIL.

This clonotype occurred once. The chain has TRBV6-1 and TRBJ1-2; TRBD1 aligns across 7 bases. Per germline, CDR1 MNHNS and CDR2 SASEGT. J lost 7 bases, V lost 6 bases, and 17 bases had no gene match. The CDR3 covers 16 residues. CDR3 nucleotide sequence: TGTGCCAGCAGGAAACAAGGGGGCAGTAAGGAGAGTGGCTACACCTTC. Translated: CASRKQGGSKESGYTF.

V gene TRBV6-2 or TRBV6-3 combines with J gene TRBJ1-2; D gene uncertain. The CDR3 sequence is 14 residues long. CDR1 and CDR2 from the germline V gene are MNHEY and SVGEGT. Deletions cut 4 bases from V and 3 bases from J, with 12 bases between. The CDR3 coding sequence is TGTGCCAGCAGTTCCGCCGGGAGCGACTATGGCTACACCTTC. Protein product: CASSSAGSDYGYTF.